This TCR beta chain derives from a study of CD8 T cells in Susac syndrome. Study outcomes and limitations: The study acknowledged a relatively small number of individuals in its TCR sequencing and HLA analysis.

Notes on this clonotype: What it binds is unknown.

Healthy donors served as age- and sex-matched controls. Reverse transcription of about 0.45 to 1 ug RNA used random hexamers. A single record per CDR3 protein comes from TCRdb applying MiXCR to the immunoSEQ multiplex PCR reads. Of some 80,000 distinct CDR3 sequences listed, roughly 93% are singletons. The material sequenced was CD8+ T cells from PBMCs. The TCR comes from a human donor in good health.

CDR3 region: CASSYIRTGEEFF. CDR3 bases: TGTGCCAGCAGCTACATTCGAACGGGAGAGGAGTTCTTC. The chain joins TRBV11-1 to TRBJ2-1; D is perhaps TRBD2 (6 bases). V gave up 4 bases and J gave up 14 bases, with 18 bases separating them. Germline V lookup: CDR1 SGHAT, CDR2 FQDESV (reference sequence). The CDR3 extends over 13 amino acids. The full variable domain, with the rest looked up from reference TRBV11-1 and TRBJ2-1, is EAEVAQSPRYKITEKSQAVAFWCDPISGHATLYWYRQILGQGPELLVQFQDESVVDDSQLPKDRFSAERLKGVDSTLKIQPAELGDSAMYLCASSYIRTGEEFFGPGTRLTVL.